The table lists the clone carrying this T cell receptor beta chain with many counts. The CDR3 consists of 13 residues. Unmatched junction bases numbered 4, after V lost 7 bases and J lost 3 bases. Germline V gene data show CDR1 as DFQATT and CDR2 as SNEGSKA (reference sequence). TCR beta CDR3 regions were amplified from RNA transcripts. First-round RT-PCR targeting the TCR CDR3 was performed with the HTBI primer set. Via MiXCR, TCRdb re-called the multiplex PCR reads, giving one row per CDR3 protein. The table records approximately 630,000 distinct CDR3 sequences, roughly 15% of them present only once. This sample is drawn from a study of T cells in Graves' hyperthyroidism and ophthalmopathy. Orbital computed tomography and thyroid ultrasound, together with serum TRAb and thyroxine and clinical symptoms, were used for diagnoses.

This receptor was taken from a woman aged 30 to 39 with Graves' hyperthyroidism. The specimen was blood. The rearrangement links TRBV20-1 to TRBJ1-1; 11 nucleotides match TRBD1. Here the CDR3 DNA reads TGCAGTGTCGGACAGGGGGCGGACACTGAAGCTTTCTTT. Its protein is CSVGQGADTEAFF.